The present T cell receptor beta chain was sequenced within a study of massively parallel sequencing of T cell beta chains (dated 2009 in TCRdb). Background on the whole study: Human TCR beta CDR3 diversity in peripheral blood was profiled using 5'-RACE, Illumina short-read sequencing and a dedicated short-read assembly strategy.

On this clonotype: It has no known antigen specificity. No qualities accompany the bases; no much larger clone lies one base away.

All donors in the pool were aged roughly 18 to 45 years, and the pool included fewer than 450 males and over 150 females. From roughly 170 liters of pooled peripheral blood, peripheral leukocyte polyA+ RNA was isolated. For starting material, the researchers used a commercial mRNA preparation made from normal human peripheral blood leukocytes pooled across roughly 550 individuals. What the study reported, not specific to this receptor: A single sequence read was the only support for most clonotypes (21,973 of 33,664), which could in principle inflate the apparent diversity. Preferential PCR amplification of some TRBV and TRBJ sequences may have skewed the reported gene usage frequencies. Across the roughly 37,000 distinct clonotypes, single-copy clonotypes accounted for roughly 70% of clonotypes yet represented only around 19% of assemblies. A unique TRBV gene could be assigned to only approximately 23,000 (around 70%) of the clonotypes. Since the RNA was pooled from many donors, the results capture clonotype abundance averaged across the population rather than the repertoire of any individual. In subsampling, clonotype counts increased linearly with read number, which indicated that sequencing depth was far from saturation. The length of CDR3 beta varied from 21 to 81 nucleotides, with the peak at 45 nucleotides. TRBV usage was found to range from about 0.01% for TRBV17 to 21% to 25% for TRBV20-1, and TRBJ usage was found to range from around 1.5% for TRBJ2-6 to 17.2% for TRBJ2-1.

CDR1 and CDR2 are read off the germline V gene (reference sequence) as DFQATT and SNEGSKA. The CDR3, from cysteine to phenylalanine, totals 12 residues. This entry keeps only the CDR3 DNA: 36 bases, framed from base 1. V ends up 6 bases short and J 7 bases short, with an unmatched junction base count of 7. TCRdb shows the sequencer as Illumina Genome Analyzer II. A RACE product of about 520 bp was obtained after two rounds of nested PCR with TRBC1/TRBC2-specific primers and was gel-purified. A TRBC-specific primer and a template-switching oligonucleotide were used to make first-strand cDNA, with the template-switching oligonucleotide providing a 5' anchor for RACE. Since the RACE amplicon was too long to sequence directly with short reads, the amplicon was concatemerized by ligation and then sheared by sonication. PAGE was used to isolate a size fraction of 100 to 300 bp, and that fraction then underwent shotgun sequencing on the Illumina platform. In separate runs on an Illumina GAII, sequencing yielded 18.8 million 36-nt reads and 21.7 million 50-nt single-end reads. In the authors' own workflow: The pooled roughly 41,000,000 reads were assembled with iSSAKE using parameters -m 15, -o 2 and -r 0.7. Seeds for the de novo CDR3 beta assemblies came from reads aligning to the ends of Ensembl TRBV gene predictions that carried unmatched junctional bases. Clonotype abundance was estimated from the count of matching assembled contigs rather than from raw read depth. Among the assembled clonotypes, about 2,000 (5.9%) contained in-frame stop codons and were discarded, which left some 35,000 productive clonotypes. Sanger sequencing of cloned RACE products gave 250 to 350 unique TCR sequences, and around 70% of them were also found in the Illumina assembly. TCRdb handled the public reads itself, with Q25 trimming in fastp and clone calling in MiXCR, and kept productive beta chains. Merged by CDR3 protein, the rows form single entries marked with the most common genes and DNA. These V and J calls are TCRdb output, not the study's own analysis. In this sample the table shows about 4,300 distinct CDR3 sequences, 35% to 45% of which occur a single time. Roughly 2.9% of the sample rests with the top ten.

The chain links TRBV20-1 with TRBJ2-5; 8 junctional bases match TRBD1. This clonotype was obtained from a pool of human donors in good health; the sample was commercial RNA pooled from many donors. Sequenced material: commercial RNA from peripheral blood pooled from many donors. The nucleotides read TGCAGTGCCCGGACAGGGAGTGTGACCCAGTACTTC. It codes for CSARTGSVTQYF.